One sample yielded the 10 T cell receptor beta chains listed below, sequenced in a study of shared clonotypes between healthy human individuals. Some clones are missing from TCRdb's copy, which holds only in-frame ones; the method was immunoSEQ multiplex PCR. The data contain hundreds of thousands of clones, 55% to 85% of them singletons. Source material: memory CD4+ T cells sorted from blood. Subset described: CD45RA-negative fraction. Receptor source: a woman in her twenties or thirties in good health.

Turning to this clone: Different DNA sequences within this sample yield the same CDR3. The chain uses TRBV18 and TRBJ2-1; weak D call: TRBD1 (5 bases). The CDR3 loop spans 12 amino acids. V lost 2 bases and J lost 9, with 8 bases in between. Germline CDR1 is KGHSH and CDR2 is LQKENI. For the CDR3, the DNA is TGTGCCAGCTCACCAAGGGGTGCTGAGCAGTTCTTC. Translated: CASSPRGAEQFF. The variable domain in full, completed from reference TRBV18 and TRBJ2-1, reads NAGVMQNPRHLVRRRGQEARLRCSPMKGHSHVYWYRQLPEEGLKFMVYLQKENIIDESGMPKERFSAEFPKEGPSILRIQQVVRGDSAAYFCASSPRGAEQFFGPGTRLTVL.

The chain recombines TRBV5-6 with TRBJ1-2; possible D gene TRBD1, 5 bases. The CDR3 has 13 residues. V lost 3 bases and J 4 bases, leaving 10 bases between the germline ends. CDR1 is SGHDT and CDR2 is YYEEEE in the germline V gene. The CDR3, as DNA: TGTGCCAGCAGCTCAGACAGCATCTATGGCTACACCTTC. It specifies CASSSDSIYGYTF.

The CDR3 DNA reads TGTGCCAGCAGCTTTCAAGGAGGGAGCAATCAGCCCCAGCATTTT. Translation: CASSFQGGSNQPQHF. V usage is TRBV7-9 and J usage is TRBJ1-5; no firm D call. Trimming cost V 3 bases and J 1 base, with 10 bases left between them. CDR3 length: 15 residues. CDR1 is SEHNR, CDR2 FQNEAQ, per germline (reference sequence).

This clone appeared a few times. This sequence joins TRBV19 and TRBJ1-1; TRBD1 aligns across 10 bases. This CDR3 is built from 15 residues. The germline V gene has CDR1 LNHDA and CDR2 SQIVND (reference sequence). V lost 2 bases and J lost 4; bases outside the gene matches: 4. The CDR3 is CASSISGTGATEAFF. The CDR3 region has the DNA TGTGCCAGTAGTATAAGCGGGACAGGGGCCACTGAAGCTTTCTTT.

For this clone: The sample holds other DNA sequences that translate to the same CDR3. Written as DNA, the CDR3 is TGTGCCTGGTCAGGGTCTGGGGCCAACGTCCTGACTTTC. It is translated as CAWSGSGANVLTF. V usage is TRBV30 and J usage is TRBJ2-6; D might be TRBD1 (5 bases). This CDR3 is built from 13 residues. V dropped 5 bases and J dropped 1 base, with 6 bases sitting between them. Germline values: CDR1 GTSNPN, CDR2 SVGIG (reference sequence). Supplemented by reference TRBV30 and TRBJ2-6, the full variable domain reads SQTIHQWPATLVQPVGSPLSLECTVEGTSNPNLYWYRQAAGRGLQLLFYSVGIGQISSEVPQNLSASRPQDRQFILSSKKLLLSDSGFYLCAWSGSGANVLTFGAGSRLTVL.

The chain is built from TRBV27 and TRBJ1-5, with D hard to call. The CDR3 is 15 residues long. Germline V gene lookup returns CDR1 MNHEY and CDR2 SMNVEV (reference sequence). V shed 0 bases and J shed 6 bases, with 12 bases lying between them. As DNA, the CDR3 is TGTGCCAGCAGTTTATCATGGAGCTACTCTCAGCCCCAGCATTTT. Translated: CASSLSWSYSQPQHF.

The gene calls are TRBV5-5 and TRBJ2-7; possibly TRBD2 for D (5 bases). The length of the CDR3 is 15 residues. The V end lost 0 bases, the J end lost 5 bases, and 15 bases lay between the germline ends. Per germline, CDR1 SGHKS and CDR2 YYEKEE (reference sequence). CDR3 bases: TGTGCCAGCAGCTTGGGCGCCGGGGAGACAAACGAGCAGTACTTC. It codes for CASSLGAGETNEQYF. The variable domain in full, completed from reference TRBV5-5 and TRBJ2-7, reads DAGVTQSPTHLIKTRGQQVTLRCSPISGHKSVSWYQQVLGQGPQFIFQYYEKEERGRGNFPDRFSARQFPNYSSELNVNALLLGDSALYLCASSLGAGETNEQYFGPGTRLTVT.

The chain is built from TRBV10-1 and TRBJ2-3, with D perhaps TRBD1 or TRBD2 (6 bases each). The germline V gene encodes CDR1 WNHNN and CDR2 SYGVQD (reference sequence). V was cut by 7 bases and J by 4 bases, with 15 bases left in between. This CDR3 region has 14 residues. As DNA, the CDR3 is TGCGCCAGCACCGAGGGGGGCGGGCCAGATACGCAGTATTTT. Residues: CASTEGGGPDTQYF.

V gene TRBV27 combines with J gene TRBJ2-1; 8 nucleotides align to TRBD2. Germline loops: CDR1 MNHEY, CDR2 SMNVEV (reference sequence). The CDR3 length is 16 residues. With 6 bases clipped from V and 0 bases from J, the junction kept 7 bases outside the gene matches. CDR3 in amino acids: CASSRTSLISYNEQFF. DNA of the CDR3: TGTGCCAGCAGCCGGACTAGCCTAATCTCCTACAATGAGCAGTTCTTC.

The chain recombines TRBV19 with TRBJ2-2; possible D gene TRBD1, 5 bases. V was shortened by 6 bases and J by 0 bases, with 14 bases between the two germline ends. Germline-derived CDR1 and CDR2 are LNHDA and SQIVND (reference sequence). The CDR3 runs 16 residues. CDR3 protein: CASRTGRSANTGELFF. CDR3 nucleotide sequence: TGTGCCAGTAGAACAGGACGGTCCGCGAACACCGGGGAGCTGTTTTTT.